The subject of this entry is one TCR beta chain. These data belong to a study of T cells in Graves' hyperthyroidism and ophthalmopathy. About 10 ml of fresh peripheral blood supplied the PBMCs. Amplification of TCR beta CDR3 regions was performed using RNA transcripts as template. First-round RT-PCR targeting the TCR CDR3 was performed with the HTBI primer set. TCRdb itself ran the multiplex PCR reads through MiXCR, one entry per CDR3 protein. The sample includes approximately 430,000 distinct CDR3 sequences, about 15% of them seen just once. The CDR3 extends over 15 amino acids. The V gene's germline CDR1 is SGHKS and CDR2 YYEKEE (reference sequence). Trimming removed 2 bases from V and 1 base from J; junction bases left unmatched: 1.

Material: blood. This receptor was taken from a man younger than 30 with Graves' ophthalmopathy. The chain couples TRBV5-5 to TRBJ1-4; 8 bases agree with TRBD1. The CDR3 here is CASSLTGGTNEKLFF. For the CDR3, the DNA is TGTGCCAGCAGCTTAACAGGGGGAACTAATGAAAAACTGTTTTTT.